A selection of T cell receptor beta chains follows, all from one sample in a study of molecular identifiers for immune sequencing clone quantification. MiXCR was run by TCRdb on the PCR reads, yielding one entry per CDR3 protein. In the table there are some 41,000 distinct CDR3 sequences, 15% to 20% of which are singletons. Sequences were obtained from naive CD8+ T cells from blood, with Jurkat cell RNA spiked in. The source is a human donor in good health. Some libraries in this study had Jurkat cell RNA spiked in. CDR3s include the opening cysteine and the closing phenylalanine or tryptophan. D genes are given only for firm matches. Clone size is given for some rows only: seen once, a few or many times, or a class if the clone is expanded.

TRBJ2-7,13,many,.,TRBV14,CASSPGHFYEQYF,TGTGCCAGCAGCCCGGGACACTTCTACGAGCAGTACTTC
TRBJ2-7,15,many,TRBD2,TRBV7-9,CASSLGLADAYEQYF,TGTGCCAGCAGCCTCGGACTAGCGGACGCCTACGAGCAGTACTTC
TRBJ1-3,12,many,.,TRBV24-1,CATSPNGNTIYF,TGTGCCACCAGCCCCAATGGAAACACCATATATTTT
TRBJ1-5,13,many,.,TRBV4-3,CASSQDTGQPQHF,TGCGCCAGCAGCCAAGATACGGGGCAGCCCCAGCATTTT
TRBJ2-7,14,many,.,TRBV28,CASSPRGMSYEQYF,TGTGCCAGCAGTCCGCGCGGGATGTCCTACGAGCAGTACTTC
TRBJ2-1,15,.,.,TRBV28,CASSLFESSYNEQFF,TGTGCCAGCAGTTTGTTTGAGAGCTCCTACAATGAGCAGTTCTTC
TRBJ2-1,18,.,TRBD2,TRBV4-1,CASSQTKLGGTIGNEQFF,TGCGCCAGCAGCCAGACGAAGCTTGGGGGGACTATAGGCAATGAGCAGTTCTTC
TRBJ2-2,16,few,.,TRBV29-1,CSVEDLRTANTGELFF,TGCAGCGTTGAAGATCTTAGGACAGCGAACACCGGGGAGCTGTTTTTT
TRBJ2-5,13,many,.,TRBV5-6,CASSSRYLETQYF,TGTGCCAGCAGCTCGCGGTATCTGGAGACCCAGTACTTC
TRBJ2-3,14,.,.,TRBV7-6,CASGLGAGTDTQYF,TGTGCCAGCGGGTTGGGGGCCGGCACAGATACGCAGTATTTT
TRBJ1-2,15,many,.,TRBV13,CASSFFEEANYGYTF,TGTGCCAGCAGCTTCTTTGAGGAAGCTAACTATGGCTACACCTTC
TRBJ2-2,14,few,.,TRBV12-3/TRBV12-4,CATFSGRKTGELFF,TGTGCCACCTTCTCGGGAAGAAAAACCGGGGAGCTGTTTTTT
TRBJ2-7,13,many,TRBD2,TRBV4-3,CASSPTSGYEQYF,TGCGCCAGCAGCCCGACTAGCGGCTACGAGCAGTACTTC
TRBJ1-5,13,.,.,TRBV7-6,CASSLGFNQPQHF,TGTGCCAGCAGCTTAGGGTTCAATCAGCCCCAGCATTTT
TRBJ2-6,18,many,.,TRBV19,CASHARKGLRSGANVLTF,TGTGCCAGCCATGCCCGTAAGGGACTTCGGTCTGGGGCCAACGTCCTGACTTTC
TRBJ2-7,13,many,.,TRBV2,CASSAGGYYEQYF,TGTGCCAGCAGTGCAGGAGGGTACTACGAGCAGTACTTC
TRBJ1-2,13,many,.,TRBV7-8,CASSFSGIYGYTF,TGTGCCAGCAGCTTCTCGGGGATCTATGGCTACACCTTC
TRBJ1-1,13,few,TRBD1,TRBV19,CASKSRGTTEAFF,TGTGCCAGTAAGAGCAGGGGGACAACTGAAGCTTTCTTT
TRBJ1-1,12,many,.,TRBV2,CASSGGTGLAFF,TGTGCCAGCAGTGGGGGCACAGGGCTAGCTTTCTTT
TRBJ2-7,14,many,TRBD2,TRBV13,CASSSPTGGYEQYF,TGTGCCAGCAGCTCCCCAACGGGAGGGTACGAGCAGTACTTC
TRBJ2-7,17,.,.,TRBV7-2,CASSQPQGLGMPYEQYF,TGTGCCAGCAGTCAGCCCCAGGGATTAGGGATGCCCTACGAGCAGTACTTC
TRBJ2-2,15,many,.,TRBV2,CASSSLRENTGELFF,TGTGCCAGCAGTAGTCTCCGGGAAAACACCGGGGAGCTGTTTTTT
TRBJ2-3,14,many,TRBD1,TRBV7-8,CASNPGQTTDTQYF,TGTGCCAGCAACCCGGGACAGACCACAGATACGCAGTATTTT
TRBJ1-3,16,many,.,TRBV10-3,CAISVWDGASGNTIYF,TGTGCCATCAGTGTCTGGGACGGAGCCTCTGGAAACACCATATATTTT
TRBJ2-7,16,many,TRBD1,TRBV5-5,CASSEEQGIGAYEQYF,TGTGCCAGCAGCGAAGAACAGGGGATCGGGGCCTACGAGCAGTACTTC
TRBJ2-1,14,many,.,TRBV20-1,CSASEYFGGNEQFF,TGCAGTGCTAGCGAATACTTTGGCGGGAATGAGCAGTTCTTC
TRBJ2-5,14,many,TRBD1,TRBV7-2,CASHTGGWVETQYF,TGTGCCAGCCATACAGGGGGCTGGGTGGAGACCCAGTACTTC
TRBJ2-2,15,many,.,TRBV29-1,CSVEEGAVNTGELFF,TGCAGCGTTGAAGAGGGGGCGGTGAACACCGGGGAGCTGTTTTTT
TRBJ2-2,13,many,TRBD2,TRBV24-1,CATSNLADGELFF,TGTGCCACCAGTAACCTAGCGGACGGGGAGCTGTTTTTT
TRBJ2-3,17,many,TRBD2,TRBV7-9,CASSLFGGGDGTDTQYF,TGTGCCAGCAGCTTATTCGGGGGAGGGGACGGAACAGATACGCAGTATTTT
TRBJ2-2,15,many,.,TRBV6-5,CASGLGTWGTGELFF,TGTGCCAGCGGTTTGGGGACCTGGGGCACCGGGGAGCTGTTTTTT
TRBJ2-6,18,few,.,TRBV9,CASSVNRVTLSGANVLTF,TGTGCCAGCAGCGTAAATAGGGTCACCCTCTCTGGGGCCAACGTCCTGACTTTC
TRBJ2-2,18,many,TRBD2,TRBV5-1,CASSGPGLAGDKPGELFF,TGCGCCAGCAGCGGGCCGGGACTAGCGGGAGACAAGCCCGGGGAGCTGTTTTTT
TRBJ1-4,14,.,TRBD1,TRBV28,CASRRGRVDEKLFF,TGTGCCAGCAGAAGGGGGCGCGTTGATGAAAAACTGTTTTTT
TRBJ2-5,15,many,TRBD1,TRBV28,CASSLSGGRGETQYF,TGTGCCAGCAGTTTGTCAGGGGGAAGGGGGGAGACCCAGTACTTC
TRBJ2-4,17,many,.,TRBV15,CATSSLVGYLAKNIQYF,TGTGCCACCAGCAGCCTTGTGGGCTACCTAGCCAAAAACATTCAGTACTTC
TRBJ2-5,12,many,TRBD1,TRBV29-1,CSVRTGAKTQYF,TGCAGCGTTAGGACAGGTGCGAAGACCCAGTACTTC
TRBJ2-7,13,.,.,TRBV7-9,CASSQTPAYEQYF,TGTGCCAGCAGCCAGACGCCCGCATACGAGCAGTACTTC
TRBJ2-7,12,many,.,TRBV6-2/TRBV6-3,CASSYLTAEQYF,TGTGCCAGCAGTTATCTCACCGCCGAGCAGTACTTC